One sample yielded the 4 T cell receptor beta chains listed below, sequenced in a study of cytomegalovirus exposure and HLA in healthy donors. The PCR used 60 Vbeta and 13 Jbeta primers. The data were produced by immunoSEQ multiplex PCR, yet TCRdb's version contains in-frame clones alone and is incomplete. The sample consists of about 130,000 clones, roughly three fifths of them appearing once. The sequenced material came from PBMCs. The receptors originated from a woman in her thirties or forties in good health and CMV-seronegative.

The chain recombines TRBV25-1 with TRBJ2-5, with D maybe TRBD1 (6 bases). Germline CDR1 is MGHDK and CDR2 is SYGVNS. This CDR3 contains 13 residues. Between the trimmed V and J ends, which lost 3 bases and 7 bases, there was a span of 12 bases. The CDR3 here is CASSERTEGTQYF. In nucleotides, the CDR3 is TGTGCCAGCAGTGAGCGGACAGAAGGGACCCAGTACTTC.

The CDR3 reads CAISGAEGNTIYF. In DNA form, the CDR3 reads TGTGCCATCAGTGGGGCAGAGGGAAACACCATATATTTT. This chain connects TRBV10-3 to TRBJ1-3, with D uncertain. Germline V gene lookup returns CDR1 ENHRY and CDR2 SYGVKD. This CDR3 is 13 amino acids long. The V end lost 4 bases, the J end lost 4 bases, and 8 bases lay between the germline ends.

J is TRBJ2-7 and V is TRBV2; TRBD1 matches 9 bases. This CDR3 has 14 amino acids. The germline CDR1 and CDR2 sequences are SNHLY and FYNNEI. The ends lost 8 bases at V and 0 bases at J; junction bases unmatched: 5. CDR3 in amino acids: CASGRDRDSYEQYF. The CDR3 DNA follows: TGTGCCAGCGGACGGGACAGGGACTCCTACGAGCAGTACTTC.

The V gene is TRBV5-6, the J gene TRBJ1-2; perhaps TRBD1 as D (5 bases). CDR3 length: 14 residues. V was pared by 1 base and J by 4 bases, with 11 bases between. Germline values: CDR1 SGHDT, CDR2 YYEEEE. The CDR3 loop reads CASSLPGGTYGYTF. The CDR3 DNA follows: TGTGCCAGCAGCTTGCCAGGCGGGACCTATGGCTACACCTTC.